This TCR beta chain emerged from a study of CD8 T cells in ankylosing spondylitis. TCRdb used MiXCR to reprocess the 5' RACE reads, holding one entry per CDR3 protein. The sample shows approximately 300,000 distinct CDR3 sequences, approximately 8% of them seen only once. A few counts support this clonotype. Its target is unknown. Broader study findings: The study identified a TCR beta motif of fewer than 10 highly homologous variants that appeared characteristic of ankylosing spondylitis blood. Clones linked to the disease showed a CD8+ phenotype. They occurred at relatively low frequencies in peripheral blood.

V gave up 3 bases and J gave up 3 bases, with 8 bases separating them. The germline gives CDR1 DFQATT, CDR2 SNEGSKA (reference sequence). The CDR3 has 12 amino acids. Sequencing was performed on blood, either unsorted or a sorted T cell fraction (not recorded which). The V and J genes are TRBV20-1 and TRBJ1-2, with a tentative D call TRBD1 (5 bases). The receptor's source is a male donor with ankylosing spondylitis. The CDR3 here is CSARQGDYGYTF. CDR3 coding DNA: TGCAGTGCTAGGCAGGGCGACTATGGCTACACCTTC.